These T cell receptor beta chains were read from a single sample in a study of blood T cell repertoires in COVID-19. The repertoire was sequenced with immunoSEQ multiplex PCR; TCRdb's copy has only in-frame clones and lacks some. The sample yields around 30,000 clones, about 90% seen once. The sequenced sample consisted of peripheral blood. These receptors were taken from a man older than 75 with acute or convalescent COVID-19. Both conserved end residues are part of each CDR3. The order of the fields is J gene, V gene, clone size, D gene, CDR3 DNA, CDR3 protein. A D gene is named only where the DNA matches it firmly. The size of a clone is reported for some rows only, either as once, few or many, or as a class for expanded clones.

TRBJ1-2,TRBV2,NA,NA,TGTGCCAGCACCAGGAACTATGGCTACACCTTC,CASTRNYGYTF
TRBJ1-2,TRBV2,NA,NA,TGTGCCAGCAGTGAAGCCGTGACAAACTATGGCTACACCTTC,CASSEAVTNYGYTF
TRBJ1-6,TRBV18,NA,TRBD1,TGTGCCAGCTCCTCGGGACAGAATAATTCACCCCTCCACTTT,CASSSGQNNSPLHF
TRBJ2-3,TRBV5-1,NA,TRBD2,TGCGCCAGCAGCTTGGGGGCTAGCGGGGCTCCTACGGATACGCAGTATTTT,CASSLGASGAPTDTQYF
TRBJ1-2,TRBV11-2,NA,NA,TGTGCCAGCAGCCCGCCTTTACAGGGCCCCTATGGCTACACCTTC,CASSPPLQGPYGYTF
TRBJ1-5,TRBV5-1,NA,TRBD1,TGCGCCAGCAGCGCTACAGGGGACCAGCCCCAGCATTTT,CASSATGDQPQHF
TRBJ1-2,TRBV12-5,few,NA,TGTGCTAGTGGTTTGGTACAATTGCAGGGTAAGGGCTATGGCTACACCTTC,CASGLVQLQGKGYGYTF
TRBJ1-5,TRBV19,NA,NA,TGTGCCAGTAGATTCGGGGGTAAGGGCAATCAGCCCCAGCATTTT,CASRFGGKGNQPQHF
TRBJ1-4,TRBV30,once,NA,TGTGCCTGGAGTCGGGGCAGGGGTCAAGAAAAACTGTTTTTT,CAWSRGRGQEKLFF
TRBJ1-1,TRBV11-2,NA,TRBD1,TGTGCCAGCAGCATAGACAGGGACACTGAAGCTTTCTTT,CASSIDRDTEAFF
TRBJ2-2,TRBV19,NA,NA,TGTGCCAGTAGTATTAGGCGGGGCCGGGGCACCGGGGAGCTGTTTTTT,CASSIRRGRGTGELFF
TRBJ2-3,TRBV2,NA,TRBD2,TGTGCCAGTAAACTAGCGGGGGGGCCTAATACGCAGTATTTT,CASKLAGGPNTQYF
TRBJ2-5,TRBV29-1,NA,NA,TGCAGCGTTGAGGGGACATCCAGGGAGACCCAGTACTTC,CSVEGTSRETQYF
TRBJ2-7,TRBV21-1,NA,NA,TGTGCCAGCAGCACACCCGCCAGGGGGGAGCGCCACGAGCAGTACTTC,CASSTPARGERHEQYF
TRBJ1-3,TRBV30,once,NA,TGTGCCTGGAGTGTAAGGGCGGGAAGCACCATATATTTT,CAWSVRAGSTIYF
TRBJ1-1,TRBV19,NA,TRBD1,TGTGCCAGTAGTGGACAGGGACAACTGCGCGTGAACACTGAAGCTTTCTTT,CASSGQGQLRVNTEAFF
TRBJ1-2,TRBV27,NA,NA,TGTGCCAGCAGTTTTCTCGGGGGAACGGACTATGGCTACACCTTC,CASSFLGGTDYGYTF
TRBJ2-1,TRBV5-8,NA,NA,TGTGCCAGCAGCTTACGGGGGAGCTCCTACAATGAGCAGTTCTTC,CASSLRGSSYNEQFF
TRBJ2-5,TRBV5-5,NA,NA,TGTGCCAGCAGCCCGCGCCGCACTAGCTCCCCGGAGACCCAGTACTTC,CASSPRRTSSPETQYF
TRBJ1-4,TRBV19,NA,NA,TGTGCCAGTAGTATAATAGGGGCTAATGAAAAACTGTTTTTT,CASSIIGANEKLFF
TRBJ1-6,TRBV5-1,NA,NA,TGCGCCAGCAGCTTGGGGACAGAGAATTCACCCCTCCACTTT,CASSLGTENSPLHF
TRBJ1-4,TRBV9,NA,NA,TGTGCCAGCAGCGAAACGGTAAAAAGCGGAAAACTGTTTTTT,CASSETVKSGKLFF
TRBJ1-1,TRBV18,NA,NA,TGTGCCAGCTCACGAACCCAGGGAATGAAGGACACTGAAGCTTTCTTT,CASSRTQGMKDTEAFF
TRBJ1-5,TRBV19,few,NA,TGTGCCAGTAGTTCTTTTGGGCAGGAAATGTTAAGCAATCAGCCCCAGCATTTT,CASSSFGQEMLSNQPQHF
TRBJ2-2,TRBV2,NA,TRBD1,TGTGCCAGCAGTGGGGACAGGACCGGGGAGCTGTTTTTT,CASSGDRTGELFF
TRBJ2-3,TRBV18,NA,NA,TGTGCCAGCTCACCACGAGGTCCGCCAGATACGCAGTATTTT,CASSPRGPPDTQYF
TRBJ2-3,TRBV19,NA,NA,TGTGCCAGTAGTGGAGGCGGCAGGTACACAGATACGCAGTATTTT,CASSGGGRYTDTQYF
TRBJ1-2,TRBV15,once,TRBD1,TGTGCCACCAGCAGCCCCACCCCGGGACAGGAATACACCTTC,CATSSPTPGQEYTF
TRBJ2-7,TRBV18,once,TRBD1,TGTGCCAGCTCACCAGGTGACAGGGTGGGGGAGCAGTACTTC,CASSPGDRVGEQYF
TRBJ1-5,TRBV19,NA,TRBD1,TGTGCCGCAGCGGGGACAGGGCGTAGCCAGCCCCAGCATTTT,CAAAGTGRSQPQHF
TRBJ2-5,TRBV2,NA,NA,TGTGCCAGCGAAAGAACTAGCTTCGAGACCCAGTACTTC,CASERTSFETQYF
TRBJ1-2,TRBV30,once,TRBD1,TGTGCCTGGAGTAGACAGGGGAGTCGTAATGGCTACACCTTC,CAWSRQGSRNGYTF
TRBJ1-1,TRBV30,NA,NA,TGTGCCTGGTTCAGAATGAACACTGAAGCTTTCTTT,CAWFRMNTEAFF
TRBJ1-4,TRBV27,NA,NA,TGTGCCAGCAGTCTATCGGGGGGACGGCTTAATGAAAAACTGTTTTTT,CASSLSGGRLNEKLFF
TRBJ1-4,TRBV30,NA,NA,TGTGCCTGGAGTCGGGGGATGGGTGAAAAACTGTTTTTT,CAWSRGMGEKLFF
TRBJ1-6,TRBV7-8,NA,TRBD1,TGTGCCAGCAGCAGGGGACAGAGCTCCTATAATTCACCCCTCCACTTT,CASSRGQSSYNSPLHF
TRBJ2-2,TRBV7-9,NA,TRBD1,TGTGCCAGCAGCCCGGGACAGGCCCTGGGGGAGCTGTTTTTT,CASSPGQALGELFF
TRBJ1-2,TRBV5-6,NA,NA,TGTGCCAGCAGCTTGGGAGGTTTGAGGGTTGACTATGGCTACACCTTC,CASSLGGLRVDYGYTF
TRBJ2-5,TRBV9,NA,TRBD2,TGTGCCAGCAGCCTGATGCCGGGGGGGATAGAGACCCAGTACTTC,CASSLMPGGIETQYF
TRBJ1-1,TRBV5-1,NA,NA,TGCGCCAGCAGCTTGGCCGCGGGGACTGAAGCTTTCTTT,CASSLAAGTEAFF
TRBJ2-7,TRBV11-3,NA,TRBD2,TGTGCCAGCAGCTTAGCCCCCCGGGGAGGGTTTTCCTACGAGCAGTACTTC,CASSLAPRGGFSYEQYF
TRBJ1-2,TRBV7-3,NA,TRBD1,TGTGCCAGCAGCCCAGGACAGGCGATTAACTATGGCTACACCTTC,CASSPGQAINYGYTF
TRBJ2-7,TRBV3-1/TRBV3-2,once,NA,TGTGCCAGCAGCCGGGCATACGCCTACGAGCAGTACTTC,CASSRAYAYEQYF
TRBJ2-5,TRBV28,NA,NA,TGTGCCAGCAGTTTGGCCCTAGGGGGAAAGACCCAGTACTTC,CASSLALGGKTQYF
TRBJ2-3,TRBV5-5,NA,NA,TGTGCCAGCAGCGCCCGTGCACACACAGATACGCAGTATTTT,CASSARAHTDTQYF
TRBJ2-2,TRBV5-4,NA,NA,TGTGCCAGCCGCTCCCGGGACATTACCGGGGAGCTGTTTTTT,CASRSRDITGELFF
TRBJ2-5,TRBV6-4,NA,NA,TGTGCCAGCAGACTAACGGGGGTAGAAGGAGAGACCCAGTACTTC,CASRLTGVEGETQYF
TRBJ2-5,TRBV5-1,once,TRBD2,TGCGCCAGCAGCCCACGGTACAGCGGGGGGACCCAGTACTTC,CASSPRYSGGTQYF
TRBJ2-3,TRBV14,NA,TRBD1,TGTGCCAGCAGCCAAGGGACAGGGGCAGATACGCAGTATTTT,CASSQGTGADTQYF
TRBJ1-1,TRBV6-5,NA,NA,TGTGCCAGCAGAGTGCAGGCTCGGACTGAAGCTTTCTTT,CASRVQARTEAFF
TRBJ1-1,TRBV12-3/TRBV12-4,NA,NA,TGTGCCAGCAGTTTTACAGAGAACACTGAAGCTTTCTTT,CASSFTENTEAFF
TRBJ2-5,TRBV28,NA,TRBD2,TGTGCCAGCAGTTTTTATCGGGCGGGGGGCTTGGAGACCCAGTACTTC,CASSFYRAGGLETQYF